This T cell receptor beta chain was obtained from a study of blood T cells in healthy people across ages. The germline CDR1 and CDR2 sequences are MDHEN and SYDVKM. V gave up 8 bases and J gave up 4 bases; unmatched junction bases: 8. This CDR3 has 15 amino acids. The second PCR ran roughly 6 to 11 cycles with a sample-barcoded 5' primer and J-beta primers. TCRdb used MiXCR to reprocess the 5' RACE reads, holding one entry per CDR3 protein. Here the sample spans 1.5 million to 2 million distinct CDR3 sequences, about 50% being singletons. Sequenced input: blood. The chain is built from TRBV28 and TRBJ2-1; 10 nucleotides align to TRBD1. This TCR was recovered from a middle-aged woman in good health. In DNA, the CDR3 is TGTGCCAGCTTAAGGGACAGGGGAGTATACAATGAGCAGTTCTTC. Translated: CASLRDRGVYNEQFF. The whole variable domain, remainder taken from reference TRBV28 and TRBJ2-1, is DVKVTQSSRYLVKRTGEKVFLECVQDMDHENMFWYRQDPGLGLRLIYFSYDVKMKEKGDIPEGYSVSREKKERFSLILESASTNQTSMYLCASLRDRGVYNEQFFGPGTRLTVL.